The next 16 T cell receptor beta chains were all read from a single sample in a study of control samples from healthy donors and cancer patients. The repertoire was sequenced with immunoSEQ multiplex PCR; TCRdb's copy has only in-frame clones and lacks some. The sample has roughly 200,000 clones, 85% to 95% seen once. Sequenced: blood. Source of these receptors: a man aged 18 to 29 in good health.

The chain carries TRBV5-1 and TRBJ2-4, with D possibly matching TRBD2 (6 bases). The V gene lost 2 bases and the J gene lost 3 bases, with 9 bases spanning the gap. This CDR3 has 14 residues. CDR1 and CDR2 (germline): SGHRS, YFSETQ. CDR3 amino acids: CASSLWGGKNIQYF. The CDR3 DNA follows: TGCGCCAGCAGCTTATGGGGAGGCAAAAACATTCAGTACTTC.

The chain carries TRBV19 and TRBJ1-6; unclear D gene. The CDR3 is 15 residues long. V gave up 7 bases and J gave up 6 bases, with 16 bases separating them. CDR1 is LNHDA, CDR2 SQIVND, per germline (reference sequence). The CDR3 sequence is CASKDLGRSNSPLHF. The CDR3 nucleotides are TGTGCCAGTAAGGATCTAGGAAGGTCTAATTCACCCCTCCACTTT. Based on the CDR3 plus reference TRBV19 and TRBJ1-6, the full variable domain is DGGITQSPKYLFRKEGQNVTLSCEQNLNHDAMYWYRQDPGQGLRLIYYSQIVNDFQKGDIAEGYSVSREKKESFPLTVTSAQKNPTAFYLCASKDLGRSNSPLHFGNGTRLTVT.

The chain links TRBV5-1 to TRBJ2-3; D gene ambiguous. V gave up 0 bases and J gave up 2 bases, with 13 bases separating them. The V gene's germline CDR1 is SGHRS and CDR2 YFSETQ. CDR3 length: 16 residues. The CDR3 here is CASSLGSRGVTDTQYF. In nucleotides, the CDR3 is TGCGCCAGCAGCTTGGGCTCCCGTGGGGTCACAGATACGCAGTATTTT.

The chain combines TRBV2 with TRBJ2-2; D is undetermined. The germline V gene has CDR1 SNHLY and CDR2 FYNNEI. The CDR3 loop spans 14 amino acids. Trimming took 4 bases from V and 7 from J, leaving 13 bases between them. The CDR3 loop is CASSVGSGSGELFF. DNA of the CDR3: TGTGCCAGCAGTGTTGGCTCCGGCAGCGGGGAGCTGTTTTTT. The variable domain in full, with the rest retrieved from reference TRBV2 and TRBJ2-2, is EPEVTQTPSHQVTQMGQEVILRCVPISNHLYFYWYRQILGQKVEFLVSFYNNEISEKSEIFDDQFSVERPDGSNFTLKIRSTKLEDSAMYFCASSVGSGSGELFFGEGSRLTVL.

CDR3 residues: CASMTGHTSTDTQYF. The CDR3 DNA follows: TGCGCCAGCATGACGGGACATACTAGCACAGATACGCAGTATTTT. The chain employs TRBV5-1 and TRBJ2-3, with TRBD1 as a possible D gene (6 bases). Germline V gene data show CDR1 as SGHRS and CDR2 as YFSETQ. The V end was cut by 6 bases, the J end by 0 bases, with 14 bases between. CDR3 length: 15 residues.

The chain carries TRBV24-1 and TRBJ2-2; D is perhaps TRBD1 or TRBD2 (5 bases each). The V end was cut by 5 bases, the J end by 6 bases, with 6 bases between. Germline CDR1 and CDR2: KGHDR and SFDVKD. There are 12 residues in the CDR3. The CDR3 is CATSVGAGELFF. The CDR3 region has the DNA TGTGCCACCAGTGTGGGGGCCGGGGAGCTGTTTTTT.

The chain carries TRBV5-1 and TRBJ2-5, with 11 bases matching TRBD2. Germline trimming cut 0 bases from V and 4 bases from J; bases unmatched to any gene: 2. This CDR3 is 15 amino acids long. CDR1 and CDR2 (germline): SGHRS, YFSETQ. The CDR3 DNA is TGCGCCAGCAGCTTGGAGGGACTAGCGGTAGAGACCCAGTACTTC. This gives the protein CASSLEGLAVETQYF. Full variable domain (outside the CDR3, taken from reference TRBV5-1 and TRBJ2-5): KAGVTQTPRYLIKTRGQQVTLSCSPISGHRSVSWYQQTPGQGLQFLFEYFSETQRNKGNFPGRFSGRQFSNSRSEMNVSTLELGDSALYLCASSLEGLAVETQYFGPGTRLLVL.

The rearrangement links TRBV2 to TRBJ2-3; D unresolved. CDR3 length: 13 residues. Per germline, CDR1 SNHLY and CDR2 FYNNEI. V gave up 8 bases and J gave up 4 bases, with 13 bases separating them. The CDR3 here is CASFIGSADTQYF. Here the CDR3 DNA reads TGTGCCAGCTTCATTGGTTCGGCAGATACGCAGTATTTT.

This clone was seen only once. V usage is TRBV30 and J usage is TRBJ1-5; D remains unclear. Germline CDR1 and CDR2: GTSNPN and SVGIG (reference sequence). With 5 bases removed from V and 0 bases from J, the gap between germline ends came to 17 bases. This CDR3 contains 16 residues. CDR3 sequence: CAWGSRRGVSNQPQHF. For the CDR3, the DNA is TGTGCCTGGGGTTCAAGACGAGGCGTTAGCAATCAGCCCCAGCATTTT.

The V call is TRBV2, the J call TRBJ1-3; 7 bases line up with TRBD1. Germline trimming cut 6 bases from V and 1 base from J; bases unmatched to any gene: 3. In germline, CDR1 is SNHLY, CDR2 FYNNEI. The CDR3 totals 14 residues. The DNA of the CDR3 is TGTGCCAGCAGGAACAGGGGATCTGGAAACACCATATATTTT. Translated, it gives CASRNRGSGNTIYF.

The CDR3 DNA is TGTGCCAGCAGCTCAAGACCCGGTGGAGATACGCAGTATTTT. Residues: CASSSRPGGDTQYF. The chain combines TRBV7-6 with TRBJ2-3, with unresolved D. V was cut by 4 bases and J by 5 bases, with 13 bases left in between. This CDR3 comprises 14 residues. Germline V lookup: CDR1 SGHVS, CDR2 FNYEAQ.

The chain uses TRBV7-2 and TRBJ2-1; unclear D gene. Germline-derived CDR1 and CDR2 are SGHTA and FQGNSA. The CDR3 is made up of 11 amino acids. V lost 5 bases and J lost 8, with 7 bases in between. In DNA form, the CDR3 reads TGTGCCAGCAGCCCCGGAGATGAGCAGTTCTTC. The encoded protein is CASSPGDEQFF.

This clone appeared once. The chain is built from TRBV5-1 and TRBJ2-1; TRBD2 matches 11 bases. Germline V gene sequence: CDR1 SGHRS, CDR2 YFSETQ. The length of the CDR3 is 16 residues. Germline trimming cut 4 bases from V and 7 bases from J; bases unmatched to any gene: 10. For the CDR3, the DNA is TGCGCCAGCAGCCCGGATAGCGGGGGGGTTCAGAATGAGCAGTTCTTC. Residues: CASSPDSGGVQNEQFF.

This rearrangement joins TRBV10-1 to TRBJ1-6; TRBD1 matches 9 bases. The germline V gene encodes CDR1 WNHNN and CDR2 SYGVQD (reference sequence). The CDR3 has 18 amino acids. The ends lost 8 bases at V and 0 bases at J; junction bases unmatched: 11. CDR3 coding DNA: TGCGCCAGCCGCCCCGGGACAGGGACATTCTCCTATAATTCACCCCTCCACTTT. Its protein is CASRPGTGTFSYNSPLHF.

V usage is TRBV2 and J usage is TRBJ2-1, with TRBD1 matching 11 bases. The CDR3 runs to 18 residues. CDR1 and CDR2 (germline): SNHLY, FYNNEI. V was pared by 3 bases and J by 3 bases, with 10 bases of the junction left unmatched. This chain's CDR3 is CASSETPGQGDHYNEQFF. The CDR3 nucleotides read TGTGCCAGCAGTGAGACCCCGGGACAGGGGGACCACTACAATGAGCAGTTCTTC.

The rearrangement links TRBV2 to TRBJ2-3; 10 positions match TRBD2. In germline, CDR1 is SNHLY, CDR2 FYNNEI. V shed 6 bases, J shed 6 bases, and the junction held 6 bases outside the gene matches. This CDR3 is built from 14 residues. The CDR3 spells CASRQSGGADTQYF. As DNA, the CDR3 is TGTGCCAGCAGACAGAGCGGGGGGGCGGATACGCAGTATTTT.